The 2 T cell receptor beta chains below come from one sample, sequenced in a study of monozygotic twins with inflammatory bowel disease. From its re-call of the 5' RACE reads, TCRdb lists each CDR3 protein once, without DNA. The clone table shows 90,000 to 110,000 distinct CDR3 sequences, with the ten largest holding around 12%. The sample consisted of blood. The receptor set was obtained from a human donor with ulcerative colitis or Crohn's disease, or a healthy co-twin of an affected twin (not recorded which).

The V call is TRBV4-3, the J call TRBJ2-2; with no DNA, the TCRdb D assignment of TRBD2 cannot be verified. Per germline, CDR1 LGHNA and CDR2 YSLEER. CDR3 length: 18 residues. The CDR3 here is CASSQGPGLAVEGGELFF.

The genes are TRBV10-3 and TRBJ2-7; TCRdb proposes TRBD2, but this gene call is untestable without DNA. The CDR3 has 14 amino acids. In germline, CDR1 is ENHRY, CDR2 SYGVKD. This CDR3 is CAIRDPGLVTEQYF.